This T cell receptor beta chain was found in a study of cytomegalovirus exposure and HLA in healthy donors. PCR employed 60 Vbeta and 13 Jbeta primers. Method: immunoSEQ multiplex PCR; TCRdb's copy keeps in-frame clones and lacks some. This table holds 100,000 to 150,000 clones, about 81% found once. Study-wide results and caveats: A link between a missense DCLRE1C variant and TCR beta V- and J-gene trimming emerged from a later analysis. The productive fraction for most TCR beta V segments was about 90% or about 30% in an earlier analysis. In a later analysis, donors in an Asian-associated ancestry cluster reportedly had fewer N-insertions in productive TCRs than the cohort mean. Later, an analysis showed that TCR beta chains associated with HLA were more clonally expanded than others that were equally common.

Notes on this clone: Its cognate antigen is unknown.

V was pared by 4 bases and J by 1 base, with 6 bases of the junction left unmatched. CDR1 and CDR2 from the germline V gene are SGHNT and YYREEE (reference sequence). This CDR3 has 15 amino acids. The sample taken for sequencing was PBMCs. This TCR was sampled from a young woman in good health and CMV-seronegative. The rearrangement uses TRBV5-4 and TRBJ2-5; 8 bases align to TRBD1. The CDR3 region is CASSIGTGRQETQYF. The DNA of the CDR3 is TGTGCCAGCAGCATCGGGACAGGCCGCCAAGAGACCCAGTACTTC.